These T cell receptor beta chains were read from a single sample in a study of Ad26.COV2.S vaccination and SARS-CoV-2 variants. Using immunoSEQ multiplex PCR, the repertoire was profiled, and TCRdb retains in-frame clones only, with some absent. This sample has some 290,000 clones; about 85% occur once, and the top ten carry approximately 2.1%. Sequencing was performed on peripheral blood, taken in a trial of Ad26.COV2.S vaccine versus placebo. Every receptor here comes from a person between 18 and 60 years old who received the Ad26.COV2.S COVID-19 vaccine or a placebo. Each CDR3 is given with its conserved first and last residue. The D gene is left open where the match is weak. Only part of the rows carry a size: once, few, many, or a class if the clone is expanded.

cdr3_aa cdr3_nt j_call d_call v_call clone_size
CASSDLSRQKQETQYF TGTGCCAGCAGTGACCTTAGTCGACAGAAACAAGAGACCCAGTACTTC TRBJ2-5 NA TRBV6-4 NA
CASSLGGLAGRADTQYF TGTGCCAGCAGCTTAGGAGGGTTGGCGGGGAGGGCAGATACGCAGTATTTT TRBJ2-3 TRBD2 TRBV7-6 NA
CASSPRQGRTGNTIYF TGTGCCAGCAGCCCAAGACAGGGAAGAACTGGAAACACCATATATTTT TRBJ1-3 TRBD1 TRBV7-9 many
CASSEGTGANVLTF TGTGCCAGCAGCGAGGGTACCGGGGCCAACGTCCTGACTTTC TRBJ2-6 NA TRBV7-3 NA
CASSFLTNPTDTQYF TGTGCCAGCAGCTTCCTGACTAACCCCACAGATACGCAGTATTTT TRBJ2-3 NA TRBV5-6 NA
CASSPTAGLTPEQYF TGTGCCAGCAGCCCCACAGCGGGGCTGACTCCCGAGCAGTACTTC TRBJ2-7 TRBD2 TRBV7-9 few
CASSGTGAPDTQYF TGTGCCAGCAGCGGGACAGGTGCCCCAGATACGCAGTATTTT TRBJ2-3 TRBD1 TRBV2 NA
CAIKEGQQETQYF TGTGCCATCAAAGAGGGACAGCAAGAGACCCAGTACTTC TRBJ2-5 TRBD1 TRBV10-3 NA
CASSSLRATQYF TGTGCCAGCAGCTCCCTGAGGGCGACCCAGTACTTC TRBJ2-5 NA TRBV7-2 once
CASSFGVSTDTQYF TGCGCCAGCAGCTTCGGAGTTAGCACAGATACGCAGTATTTT TRBJ2-3 NA TRBV5-1 NA
CSASVGRKNTEAFF TGCAGTGCTAGTGTGGGTCGGAAGAACACTGAAGCTTTCTTT TRBJ1-1 NA TRBV20-1 NA
CASSYVISSDTQYF TGTGCCAGCAGTTACGTGATCAGTTCAGATACGCAGTATTTT TRBJ2-3 NA TRBV6-5 NA
CASSLDAFSYNEQFF TGCGCCAGCAGCTTGGACGCCTTCTCCTACAATGAGCAGTTCTTC TRBJ2-1 NA TRBV5-1 NA
CASSPAGGATNEKLFF TGTGCCAGCAGCCCAGCGGGGGGCGCAACTAATGAAAAACTGTTTTTT TRBJ1-4 NA TRBV7-6 NA
CASRDLATGGRVNTEAFF TGTGCCAGTAGGGATTTAGCGACAGGGGGTCGCGTGAACACTGAAGCTTTCTTT TRBJ1-1 TRBD1 TRBV19 NA